Listed below are T cell receptor beta chains from one sample, sequenced in a study of blood T cell repertoires in COVID-19. Using immunoSEQ multiplex PCR, the repertoire was profiled, and TCRdb retains in-frame clones only, with some absent. The table lists 260,000 or so clones, 87% of them singletons. Sequenced input: PBMCs or T cells enriched from blood (not recorded which). The receptors originated from a woman under 40 with acute COVID-19. CDR3s include the opening cysteine and the closing phenylalanine or tryptophan. The D gene is left open where the match is weak. The size field is filled for only some rows; it gives once, few, many or a size class.

-	TRBV6-5	TRBJ1-1	-	TGTGCCAGCTCTCGGATCAGGGACACTGAAGCTTTCTTT	CASSRIRDTEAFF
TRBD2	TRBV27	TRBJ2-1	-	TGTGCCAGCAGCTATAGCGGGGGGGAAAAATACAATGAGCAGTTCTTC	CASSYSGGEKYNEQFF
-	TRBV6-5	TRBJ2-3	-	TGTGCCAGCAGTTCGGCGGGGGCTGGAGCAGATACGCAGTATTTT	CASSSAGAGADTQYF
TRBD1	TRBV2	TRBJ1-6	-	TGTGCCAGCAGTTTAGACAGGGGCATCTTTGGGTCGGCCCTCCACTTT	CASSLDRGIFGSALHF
TRBD1	TRBV13	TRBJ2-7	-	TGTGCCAGCAGCTTGACGACAGGGGCAGGGGAGCAGTACTTC	CASSLTTGAGEQYF
-	TRBV4-1	TRBJ2-2	-	TGCGCCAGCAGCCCTTCAGGTCCGGCGGACAGCTTAACCGGGGAGCTGTTTTTT	CASSPSGPADSLTGELFF
-	TRBV11-2	TRBJ1-2	-	TGTGCCAGCAGCCCGACCTCCGGGTTGTATGGCTACACCTTC	CASSPTSGLYGYTF
-	TRBV4-3	TRBJ1-1	-	TGCGCCAGCAGCCAAGATATCGGGGGAGCGGGTCTGAACACTGAAGCTTTCTTT	CASSQDIGGAGLNTEAFF
-	TRBV19	TRBJ1-5	once	TGTGCCAGTAGTATGGCGACAGGAACCAATCAGCCCCAGCATTTT	CASSMATGTNQPQHF
TRBD1	TRBV19	TRBJ2-7	-	TGTGCCAGTAGTAGAGTTTATGGGACAGGCCTTTTCTACGAGCAGTACTTC	CASSRVYGTGLFYEQYF
-	TRBV10-3	TRBJ1-5	few	TGTGCCATCCAGGCCCCCGGAAGCAATCAGCCCCAGCATTTT	CAIQAPGSNQPQHF
-	TRBV11-2	TRBJ1-3	once	TGTGCCAGCAGCTCCCCAGGGGCTGGAAACACCATATATTTT	CASSSPGAGNTIYF
-	TRBV3-1/TRBV3-2	TRBJ2-7	-	TGTGCCAGCAGCCAAGTGCCAGGGGCCTACGAGCAGTACTTC	CASSQVPGAYEQYF
-	TRBV27	TRBJ1-6	-	TGTGCCAGCAGTTTCCAGGGTCCGACCAATTCACCCCTCCACTTT	CASSFQGPTNSPLHF
TRBD1	TRBV4-1	TRBJ1-2	-	TGCGCCAGCAGCCAAGGCGGCCCTAGGGGGCGTTTTGGCTACACCTTC	CASSQGGPRGRFGYTF
-	TRBV3-1/TRBV3-2	TRBJ1-3	once	TGTGCCAGCAGCCAAGCGGAGGGAAGGGTCTCTGGAAACACCATATATTTT	CASSQAEGRVSGNTIYF
-	TRBV4-3	TRBJ1-5	-	TGCGCCAGCAGCCAAGGGAATCCGGGAGAGCCCCAGCATTTT	CASSQGNPGEPQHF
TRBD1	TRBV28	TRBJ1-1	-	TGTGCCACCTCCCTCCACGCAGGACAGGGTTCGGGCACTGAAGCTTTCTTT	CATSLHAGQGSGTEAFF
TRBD1	TRBV6-4	TRBJ1-2	-	TGTGCCAGCCGCTCCGAATGGACAGGGGGCTTCAACACCTATGGCTACACCTTC	CASRSEWTGGFNTYGYTF
-	TRBV1	TRBJ2-7	-	TGCACCAGCAGCCAAGAAGCGGGGGGTTGCTACGAGCAGTACTTC	CTSSQEAGGCYEQYF
TRBD1	TRBV19	TRBJ1-5	few	TGTGCCACCGCGACAGGGAAAAGCAATCAGCCCCAGCATTTT	CATATGKSNQPQHF
-	TRBV4-1	TRBJ2-5	-	TGCGCCAGCAGCCAAATCGGGAACCAAGAGACCCAGTACTTC	CASSQIGNQETQYF
TRBD1	TRBV15	TRBJ1-3	-	TGTGCCACCAGCAGGCGACAGGGGGTTTGGGGATCTGGAAACACCATATATTTT	CATSRRQGVWGSGNTIYF
-	TRBV21-1	TRBJ1-3	-	TGTGCCAGCAGCCTCCACAGGGATTATTACGGAAACACCATATATTTT	CASSLHRDYYGNTIYF
-	TRBV3-1/TRBV3-2	TRBJ2-3	-	TGTGCCAGCAGGCAAGATGAGGGAGATACGCAGTATTTT	CASRQDEGDTQYF
-	TRBV7-2	TRBJ2-1	once	TGTGCCAGCAGCTTACAAACCTACAATGAGCAGTTCTTC	CASSLQTYNEQFF
-	TRBV19	TRBJ1-1	-	TGTGCCACCCGCGGAGGGACGAACACTGAAGCTTTCTTT	CATRGGTNTEAFF
TRBD1	TRBV11-2	TRBJ2-3	-	TGTGCCAGCAGCGGACGGGACAGAAACACAGATACGCAGTATTTT	CASSGRDRNTDTQYF
-	TRBV6-5	TRBJ2-7	-	TGTGCCAGCAGTTACTCGAAGGGCCAGGGAGGCCACGAGCAGTACTTC	CASSYSKGQGGHEQYF
-	TRBV6-5	TRBJ1-3	-	TGTGCCAGCAGTTTGAACAGACACTCTGGAAACACCATATATTTT	CASSLNRHSGNTIYF
TRBD1	TRBV10-1	TRBJ1-2	-	TGCGCCAGCAGTGCAGGACAGGGTTATGGCTACACCTTC	CASSAGQGYGYTF
-	TRBV6-5	TRBJ1-6	-	TGTGCCAGCAGAGCGGAATCACCCCTCCACTTT	CASRAESPLHF
TRBD2	TRBV4-2	TRBJ2-7	-	TGTGCCAGCAGCCAGCTAGCGGGGACCTACGAGCAGTACTTC	CASSQLAGTYEQYF
-	TRBV27	TRBJ1-2	-	TGTGCGAGCAGCTTATATAGGACAGAATCTTTCTATGGCTACACCTTC	CASSLYRTESFYGYTF
-	TRBV5-1	TRBJ1-2	-	TGCGCCAGCAGCGATATCCGGAGCTATGGCTACACCTTC	CASSDIRSYGYTF
TRBD1	TRBV6-5	TRBJ2-7	-	TGTGCCAGCAGTATTACAGGGGCTTTGTACGAGCAGTACTTC	CASSITGALYEQYF
-	TRBV10-3	TRBJ1-2	-	TGTGCCATCAGAGACAGTGCTGAAAACTATGGCTACACCTTC	CAIRDSAENYGYTF